The clone carrying this TCR beta chain was observed a handful of times. TCRdb re-analysed the 5' RACE reads in MiXCR, keeping a single row per CDR3 protein. In the table there are 510,000 or so distinct CDR3 sequences, approximately 14% of which are singletons. The CDR3 totals 19 residues. After removal of 7 bases from V and 7 bases from J, the junction contained 16 bases not matched to a gene. CDR1 and CDR2 from the germline V gene are ENHRY and SYGVKD. The data belong to a study of identical twins. In addition, the sample was reused for a study of yellow fever vaccine responses in identical twins.

The receptor was derived from a woman aged 18-29 years in good health. Specimen: CD4+ T cells sorted from blood. J is TRBJ2-1 and V is TRBV10-3; 16 bases agree with TRBD2. The CDR3 protein is CAITSGTSGRAFLENEQFF. The CDR3 DNA reads TGTGCCATCACCAGCGGGACTAGCGGGAGGGCGTTCCTAGAAAATGAGCAGTTCTTC.